One sample yielded the 26 T cell receptor beta chains listed below, sequenced in a study of a mutant IDH1 vaccine in newly diagnosed glioma. Sequencing was performed with immunoSEQ multiplex PCR; in TCRdb, only in-frame clones are kept and a portion is missing. The profile shows just over 65,000 clones, almost 85% of them singletons. Time point noted: week 35, safety follow-up. All doses held 300 ug of mutant IDH1 20-mer peptide, with topical imiquimod. These TCRs' antigens remain unknown. The source material was PBMCs, sampled from a glioma patient whose treatment included an IDH1 peptide vaccine. These receptor sequences come from a man aged 18 to 29 with glioma.

This chain links TRBV6-5 with TRBJ1-4, with D hard to call. Germline CDR1 reads MNHEY; CDR2 reads SVGAGI. CDR3 size: 15 residues. V shed 2 bases and J shed 3 bases, with 10 bases lying between them. CDR3 nucleotides: TGTGCCAGCAGTTACGTGGACGGACCTAATGAAAAACTGTTTTTT. It yields the protein CASSYVDGPNEKLFF.

J is TRBJ2-7 and V is TRBV10-3, with D possibly matching TRBD1 (5 bases). This CDR3 comprises 17 residues. CDR1 is ENHRY and CDR2 is SYGVKD in the germline V gene. V was clipped by 6 bases and J by 3 bases, with 24 bases between them. CDR3 sequence reads: CAISAGKVAGIIYEQYF. CDR3 DNA sequence: TGTGCCATCAGCGCAGGGAAAGTGGCAGGGATAATCTACGAGCAGTACTTC.

This clone was counted a single time. The chain joins TRBV9 to TRBJ2-3, with D possibly matching TRBD1 (6 bases). The CDR3 totals 16 residues. CDR1 is SGDLS, CDR2 YYNGEE, per germline. V shed 4 bases and J shed 3 bases, with 18 bases lying between them. The CDR3 here is CASSPRTGIGTDTQYF. The CDR3 bases are TGTGCCAGCAGCCCAAGAACAGGGATAGGGACAGATACGCAGTATTTT.

The rearrangement links TRBV19 to TRBJ1-5; TRBD1 aligns across 8 bases. The CDR3 is made up of 15 amino acids. Unmatched junction bases numbered 7, after V lost 2 bases and J lost 7 bases. Germline CDR1 reads LNHDA; CDR2 reads SQIVND (reference sequence). CDR3 in amino acids: CASSISAGGHQPQHF. The DNA of the CDR3 is TGTGCCAGTAGTATAAGCGCAGGGGGCCACCAGCCCCAGCATTTT.

The rearrangement uses TRBV5-4 and TRBJ2-2; 8 bases fit TRBD2. Germline V gene data show CDR1 as SGHNT and CDR2 as YYREEE (reference sequence). This CDR3 contains 16 residues. V was pared by 0 bases and J by 5 bases, with 6 bases of the junction left unmatched. CDR3 protein: CASSLAMTSVTGELFF. The CDR3 DNA is TGTGCCAGCAGCTTGGCCATGACTAGCGTTACCGGGGAGCTGTTTTTT.

J is TRBJ2-2 and V is TRBV27; 7 positions agree with TRBD2. The CDR3 extends over 16 amino acids. Germline V lookup: CDR1 MNHEY, CDR2 SMNVEV (reference sequence). J was trimmed by 1 base and V by 1 base; bases with no gene match: 3. CDR3 DNA sequence: TGTGCCAGCAGTTTATACGGGAGGCAGAACACCGGGGAGCTGTTTTTT. Its protein is CASSLYGRQNTGELFF.

This clone appeared a few times. The chain recombines TRBV30 with TRBJ1-4; D ambiguous. Deletions cut 3 bases from V and 7 bases from J, with 12 bases between. CDR3 length equals 13 residues. Germline-derived CDR1 and CDR2 are GTSNPN and SVGIG (reference sequence). The CDR3 region has the DNA TGTGCCTGGAGCCCCACCCTCGCTGAAAAACTGTTTTTT. Residues: CAWSPTLAEKLFF.

To note about this clone: One end of the junction is discordant with germline, which a read error may explain. This chain uses TRBV7-7 with TRBJ2-2; possibly TRBD2 for D (6 bases). The CDR3 length is 15 residues. The germline V gene has CDR1 SSHAT and CDR2 FNYEAQ (reference sequence). CDR3 region: CASSFAAGGTGELFF. In DNA, the CDR3 is TGTGCTAGCAGCTTCGCCGCTGGGGGGACCGGGGAGCTGTTTTTT.

The V and J genes are TRBV7-8 and TRBJ2-3; 9 bases match TRBD2. The ends lost 4 bases at V and 4 bases at J; junction bases unmatched: 21. The CDR3 has 20 residues. Germline-derived CDR1 and CDR2 are SGHVS and FQNEAQ. The CDR3 here is CASSSRGPFSGRSGPDTQYF. For the CDR3, the DNA is TGTGCCAGCAGCTCTAGGGGTCCGTTTAGCGGGAGAAGCGGGCCAGATACGCAGTATTTT.

This sequence joins TRBV13 and TRBJ1-2; possible D gene TRBD1, 6 bases. The CDR3 consists of 15 residues. Trimming pared 5 bases from V and 3 bases from J, leaving 16 bases between. CDR1 is PRHDT, CDR2 FYEKMQ, per germline (reference sequence). DNA of the CDR3: TGTGCCAGCAGCACCTCACAGGGCCGGTACTATGGCTACACCTTC. It encodes CASSTSQGRYYGYTF. The whole variable domain, filled in from reference TRBV13 and TRBJ1-2, reads AAGVIQSPRHLIKEKRETATLKCYPIPRHDTVYWYQQGPGQDPQFLISFYEKMQSDKGSIPDRFSAQQFSDYHSELNMSSLELGDSALYFCASSTSQGRYYGYTFGSGTRLTVV.

This chain uses TRBV7-6 with TRBJ2-3, with a tentative D call TRBD1 (5 bases). Per germline, CDR1 SGHVS and CDR2 FNYEAQ. This CDR3 has 17 amino acids. V shed 3 bases and J shed 1 base, with 17 bases lying between them. The CDR3 DNA reads TGTGCCAGCAGCTTTCGACAGCCTACCAGGGGCACAGATACGCAGTATTTT. This encodes CASSFRQPTRGTDTQYF. The full variable domain, completed using reference TRBV7-6 and TRBJ2-3, is GAGVSQSPRYKVTKRGQDVALRCDPISGHVSLYWYRQALGQGPEFLTYFNYEAQQDKSGLPNDRFSAERPEGSISTLTIQRTEQRDSAMYRCASSFRQPTRGTDTQYFGPGTRLTVL.

This clone was detected only a few times. This rearrangement joins TRBV5-4 to TRBJ1-6; D unresolved. V was clipped by 2 bases and J by 8 bases, with 5 bases between them. Germline assignment: CDR1 SGHNT and CDR2 YYREEE (reference sequence). The CDR3 contains 12 residues. The CDR3 region is CASSFQDSPLHF. The CDR3 DNA reads as TGTGCCAGCAGCTTCCAGGATTCACCCCTCCACTTT. Full variable domain (outside the CDR3, taken from reference TRBV5-4 and TRBJ1-6): ETGVTQSPTHLIKTRGQQVTLRCSSQSGHNTVSWYQQALGQGPQFIFQYYREEENGRGNFPPRFSGLQFPNYSSELNVNALELDDSALYLCASSFQDSPLHFGNGTRLTVT.

This rearrangement joins TRBV7-9 to TRBJ1-5; D call uncertain. Trimming removed 5 bases from V and 0 bases from J, with 17 bases in between. CDR1 SEHNR and CDR2 FQNEAQ come from the germline V gene (reference sequence). This CDR3 region has 17 residues. In DNA, the CDR3 is TGTGCCAGCAGCCGATCGGTGGCAGGATATAGCAATCAGCCCCAGCATTTT. It encodes CASSRSVAGYSNQPQHF.

V and J are TRBV9 and TRBJ1-1; D unresolved. CDR3 length equals 13 residues. Germline loops: CDR1 SGDLS, CDR2 YYNGEE. Trimming took off 0 bases at V and 5 bases at J, with 8 bases between the two ends. This chain's CDR3 is CASSVEGRTEAFF. The CDR3 DNA is TGTGCCAGCAGCGTAGAGGGAAGGACTGAAGCTTTCTTT.

This clone was observed a few times. This sequence joins TRBV13 and TRBJ2-7; 10 nucleotides align to TRBD2. The germline V gene has CDR1 PRHDT and CDR2 FYEKMQ (reference sequence). CDR3 length equals 14 residues. V lost 5 bases, J lost 2 bases, and 3 bases stayed unmatched. CDR3 DNA sequence: TGTGCCAGCAGCCTGGGACTAGCGCCCTACGAGCAGTACTTC. Amino acid sequence: CASSLGLAPYEQYF.

CDR3 region: CASSVSNRRSNYGYTF. CDR3 DNA: TGTGCCAGCAGCGTGTCCAACAGGAGATCAAACTATGGCTACACCTTC. The V call is TRBV7-9, the J call TRBJ1-2, with D perhaps TRBD1 (5 bases). The CDR3 loop spans 16 amino acids. V lost 5 bases, J lost 2 bases, and 18 bases lay in between. CDR1 is SEHNR and CDR2 is FQNEAQ in the germline V gene (reference sequence).

This clone has just one count. The rearrangement uses TRBV5-6 and TRBJ1-4; the D is unclear. The germline V gene encodes CDR1 SGHDT and CDR2 YYEEEE. V was clipped by 0 bases and J by 7 bases, with 13 bases between them. This CDR3 has 15 residues. CDR3: CASSLGSTIAEKLFF. The CDR3 DNA follows: TGTGCCAGCAGCTTGGGCTCAACAATAGCTGAAAAACTGTTTTTT.

This sequence joins TRBV2 and TRBJ2-7, with unresolved D. Germline V gene lookup returns CDR1 SNHLY and CDR2 FYNNEI. This CDR3 spans 12 amino acids. V was shortened by 4 bases and J by 3 bases, with 7 bases between the two germline ends. The CDR3 nucleotides read TGTGCCAGCAGTGTGGGTCGCTACGAGCAGTACTTC. Encoded protein: CASSVGRYEQYF. Drawing the rest from reference TRBV2 and TRBJ2-7, the complete variable domain is EPEVTQTPSHQVTQMGQEVILRCVPISNHLYFYWYRQILGQKVEFLVSFYNNEISEKSEIFDDQFSVERPDGSNFTLKIRSTKLEDSAMYFCASSVGRYEQYFGPGTRLTVT.

The rearrangement links TRBV27 to TRBJ2-1, with no clear D. CDR3 length equals 13 residues. Germline loops: CDR1 MNHEY, CDR2 SMNVEV (reference sequence). V was shortened by 5 bases and J by 6 bases, with 11 bases between the two germline ends. CDR3 region: CASSPFTSNEQFF. The CDR3 DNA is TGTGCCAGCAGTCCTTTCACGTCCAATGAGCAGTTCTTC.

This chain links TRBV2 with TRBJ1-6; weak D call: TRBD1 (5 bases). Germline assignment: CDR1 SNHLY and CDR2 FYNNEI. Trimming cost V 8 bases and J 0 bases, with 17 bases left between them. The CDR3 extends over 17 amino acids. CDR3 residues: CASLPPGRHSYNSPLHF. Written as DNA, the CDR3 is TGTGCCAGCCTCCCCCCAGGGCGCCACTCCTATAATTCACCCCTCCACTTT.

In this sample, this clone turned up once. V is TRBV28 and J is TRBJ2-2; D call uncertain. Germline CDR1 reads MDHEN; CDR2 reads SYDVKM. CDR3 length: 13 residues. The V end was cut by 3 bases, the J end by 1 base, with 3 bases between. The CDR3 DNA follows: TGTGCCAGCAGTTTCTTGAACACCGGGGAGCTGTTTTTT. Amino acid sequence: CASSFLNTGELFF. Supplemented by reference TRBV28 and TRBJ2-2, the full variable domain reads DVKVTQSSRYLVKRTGEKVFLECVQDMDHENMFWYRQDPGLGLRLIYFSYDVKMKEKGDIPEGYSVSREKKERFSLILESASTNQTSMYLCASSFLNTGELFFGEGSRLTVL.

The chain joins TRBV7-2 to TRBJ2-5; perhaps D is TRBD1 or TRBD2 (5 bases each). This CDR3 region has 18 residues. V lost 7 bases to trimming and J lost 1 base, with 25 bases between them. Germline-derived CDR1 and CDR2 are SGHTA and FQGNSA. CDR3 nucleotides: TGTGCCAGCACCTCGTCTCTAAGGGGAGTCAAACCCCAAGAGACCCAGTACTTC. Residues: CASTSSLRGVKPQETQYF.

The chain employs TRBV9 and TRBJ2-6; D is unclear. The germline V gene has CDR1 SGDLS and CDR2 YYNGEE. Trimming removed 3 bases from V and 2 bases from J, with 9 bases in between. CDR3 length equals 15 residues. In DNA form, the CDR3 reads TGTGCCAGCAGCGCATCTATCGCTGGGGCCAACGTCCTGACTTTC. Protein sequence: CASSASIAGANVLTF.

The chain recombines TRBV25-1 with TRBJ1-2, with a weak D call TRBD1 (5 bases). This CDR3 contains 11 residues. V was trimmed by 5 bases and J by 7 bases, leaving 8 bases between them. Per the germline V gene, CDR1 is MGHDK and CDR2 is SYGVNS. The CDR3 loop is CASSLGGGYTF. The CDR3 DNA sequence: TGTGCCAGCAGTCTCGGGGGTGGCTACACCTTC.

The chain carries TRBV7-2 and TRBJ2-2; D not certain. The CDR3 covers 13 residues. From germline, CDR1 is SGHTA and CDR2 FQGNSA. Between the trimmed V and J ends, which lost 1 base and 7 bases, there was a span of 7 bases. The CDR3 nucleotides read TGTGCCAGCAGCTTAGTGTACGGCGGGGAGCTGTTTTTT. Residues: CASSLVYGGELFF.

The genes are TRBV6-5 and TRBJ1-2, with D unresolved. Trimming took off 5 bases at V and 2 bases at J, with 9 bases between the two ends. The CDR3 sequence is 13 residues long. Germline CDR1 is MNHEY and CDR2 is SVGAGI. The CDR3 sequence: CASSMDGNYGYTF. The CDR3 DNA reads TGTGCCAGCAGTATGGACGGAAACTATGGCTACACCTTC.